One and the same sample provided the 26 T cell receptor beta chains below, sequenced in a study of T cell changes during pregnancy in multiple sclerosis. Some clones are missing from TCRdb's copy, which holds only in-frame ones; the method was immunoSEQ multiplex PCR. This sample has approximately 28,000 clones, with 75% to 90% found just once. Sequencing was performed on CD8+ T cells from peripheral blood mononuclear cells, taken in the second trimester of pregnancy. The receptor source for this set is a female donor with multiple sclerosis, enrolled in a pregnancy study.

The CDR3 region has the DNA TGTGCCAGTAGTATAACAGGGGGCGTTTTCTACGAGCAGTACTTC. It is translated as CASSITGGVFYEQYF. The chain carries TRBV19 and TRBJ2-7, with 9 nucleotides matching TRBD1. This CDR3 contains 15 residues. The V gene end was trimmed by 2 bases and the J gene end by 3 bases; junction bases not matched to a gene: 5. Germline V lookup: CDR1 LNHDA, CDR2 SQIVND (reference sequence).

The chain recombines TRBV5-1 with TRBJ2-2; unclear D gene. The CDR3 consists of 12 residues. V dropped 7 bases and J dropped 3 bases, with 7 bases sitting between them. The germline V gene encodes CDR1 SGHRS and CDR2 YFSETQ. CDR3 nucleotide sequence: TGCGCCAGCCGTCGGGACACCGGGGAGCTGTTTTTT. It specifies CASRRDTGELFF.

The chain employs TRBV27 and TRBJ2-3; the match to TRBD1 covers 8 bases. The trim removed 0 bases at V and 0 bases at J, leaving 8 bases unmatched. Germline V gene sequence: CDR1 MNHEY, CDR2 SMNVEV (reference sequence). This CDR3 spans 18 amino acids. The chain's CDR3 is CASSLSIRGQGSTDTQYF. The CDR3 DNA reads as TGTGCCAGCAGTTTATCGATCCGAGGACAGGGTAGCACAGATACGCAGTATTTT.

The J gene is TRBJ2-7, the V gene TRBV29-1; TRBD1 matches at 12 bases. This CDR3 region has 18 residues. V lost 1 base and J lost 3; bases outside the gene matches: 13. Germline loops: CDR1 SQVTM, CDR2 ANQGSEA. CDR3 in DNA: TGCAGCGTTGAAGGGGGGACAGGGGGCGTCGCAAGCGACTACGAGCAGTACTTC. Protein product: CSVEGGTGGVASDYEQYF.

CDR3 in amino acids: CASSAGMNTEAFF. The CDR3 nucleotides read TGTGCCAGCAGTGCGGGAATGAACACTGAAGCTTTCTTT. J is TRBJ1-1 and V is TRBV6-1; no reliable D call. The germline V gene has CDR1 MNHNS and CDR2 SASEGT. V was shortened by 4 bases and J by 0 bases, with 6 bases between the two germline ends. The CDR3 extends over 13 amino acids.

The chain carries TRBV28 and TRBJ2-2; 16 bases align to TRBD2. The CDR3 is made up of 17 amino acids. V lost 6 bases to trimming and J lost 4 bases; unmatched junction nucleotides: 5. Per germline, CDR1 MDHEN and CDR2 SYDVKM. CDR3 protein: CASSPGLAGGFTGELFF. CDR3 bases: TGTGCCAGCAGCCCGGGACTAGCGGGAGGGTTCACCGGGGAGCTGTTTTTT.

The rearrangement uses TRBV19 and TRBJ2-3; 13 bases are a match to TRBD2. Germline V lookup: CDR1 LNHDA, CDR2 SQIVND (reference sequence). The CDR3 is 16 amino acids. With V trimmed by 3 bases and J by 5 bases, 5 bases remained unmatched. The CDR3 DNA sequence: TGTGCCAGTAGTATGGGACTAGCGGGGTGGAAAGATACGCAGTATTTT. This codes for CASSMGLAGWKDTQYF.

The chain employs TRBV4-2 and TRBJ2-5; TRBD2 aligns across 11 bases. The CDR3 consists of 17 residues. V shed 2 bases, J shed 0 bases, and the junction held 5 bases outside the gene matches. CDR1 and CDR2 (germline): LGHNA, YNFKEQ. CDR3 coding DNA: TGTGCCAGCAGCCAAAGTGCACTAGCGGGAGACCAAGAGACCCAGTACTTC. Residues: CASSQSALAGDQETQYF.

The V gene is TRBV9, the J gene TRBJ2-7, with D possibly TRBD1 on 6 matching bases. From germline, CDR1 is SGDLS and CDR2 YYNGEE. Trimming cost V 4 bases and J 4 bases, with 9 bases left between them. The CDR3 is made up of 12 amino acids. The CDR3 DNA sequence: TGTGCCAGCAGCCCTACAGGGTACGAGCAGTACTTC. The encoded protein is CASSPTGYEQYF. The full variable domain, completed using reference TRBV9 and TRBJ2-7, is DSGVTQTPKHLITATGQRVTLRCSPRSGDLSVYWYQQSLDQGLQFLIQYYNGEERAKGNILERFSAQQFPDLHSELNLSSLELGDSALYFCASSPTGYEQYFGPGTRLTVT.

The V call is TRBV13, the J call TRBJ1-1; D might be TRBD1 (5 bases). The germline CDR1 and CDR2 sequences are PRHDT and FYEKMQ (reference sequence). The CDR3 totals 15 residues. V was clipped by 5 bases and J by 1 base, with 14 bases between them. CDR3 sequence reads: CASSITRTQNTEAFF. The CDR3, as DNA: TGTGCCAGCAGCATTACTCGGACACAGAACACTGAAGCTTTCTTT.

The chain links TRBV9 to TRBJ2-7; D is unclear. V lost 0 bases and J lost 5, with 12 bases in between. Germline CDR1 reads SGDLS; CDR2 reads YYNGEE. This CDR3 comprises 14 residues. CDR3 in amino acids: CASSVEIFPNEQYF. CDR3 coding DNA: TGTGCCAGCAGCGTAGAGATCTTCCCTAACGAGCAGTACTTC.

This rearrangement joins TRBV9 to TRBJ2-1, with TRBD1 matching 9 bases. CDR3 length: 15 amino acids. With V trimmed by 0 bases and J by 6 bases, 4 bases remained unmatched. The germline gives CDR1 SGDLS, CDR2 YYNGEE. The DNA of the CDR3 is TGTGCCAGCAGCGTAGAAGGGGACAGGGCCAATGAGCAGTTCTTC. This encodes CASSVEGDRANEQFF.

The genes are TRBV9 and TRBJ2-1, with 11 bases matching TRBD2. The CDR3 covers 18 residues. CDR1 is SGDLS, CDR2 YYNGEE, per germline. The trim removed 4 bases at V and 5 bases at J, leaving 14 bases unmatched. CDR3 bases: TGTGCCAGCAGCTCCTCAAAAAAGACTAGCGGGATCAACAATGAGCAGTTCTTC. Translating gives CASSSSKKTSGINNEQFF.

The V and J genes are TRBV6-4 and TRBJ2-3, with TRBD1 as a possible D gene (5 bases). The CDR3 is 11 residues long. V was pared by 5 bases and J by 8 bases, with 8 bases between. In germline, CDR1 is MRHNA, CDR2 SNTAGT. Here the CDR3 DNA reads TGTGCCAGCAGTTTTCAGGGTACGCAGTATTTT. Translation: CASSFQGTQYF.

This clone came up once. The chain uses TRBV4-1 and TRBJ2-7, with 11 bases aligning to TRBD1. V lost 4 bases, J lost 5 bases, and 7 bases stayed unmatched. The CDR3 has 15 amino acids. Germline lookup yields CDR1 MGHRA and CDR2 YSYEKL. CDR3 DNA: TGCGCCAGCAGCCGCCCGGGACAGGGGGTGGACGAGCAGTACTTC. It codes for CASSRPGQGVDEQYF.

V and J are TRBV15 and TRBJ2-1; TRBD2 matches at 7 bases. The germline gives CDR1 LNHNV, CDR2 YYDKDF (reference sequence). CDR3 size: 16 residues. V shed 1 base and J 7 bases; nucleotides not matched to a gene: 10. CDR3 DNA: TGTGCCACCAGCAGAGTCCGGGGAGGGCCCTTAAATGAGCAGTTCTTC. Translation gives CATSRVRGGPLNEQFF.

This chain links TRBV27 with TRBJ1-1, with 7 bases lining up with TRBD1. V gave up 2 bases and J gave up 4 bases; unmatched junction bases: 1. There are 13 residues in the CDR3. Germline assignment: CDR1 MNHEY and CDR2 SMNVEV (reference sequence). CDR3 sequence reads: CASSLDRATEAFF. CDR3 coding DNA: TGTGCCAGCAGTTTAGACAGGGCCACTGAAGCTTTCTTT.

CDR3 in amino acids: CASRWASGSYEQYF. CDR3 coding DNA: TGTGCCAGTAGGTGGGCTAGCGGCTCCTACGAGCAGTACTTC. The J gene is TRBJ2-7, the V gene TRBV19; 7 bases are shared with TRBD2. With 6 bases clipped from V and 0 bases from J, the junction kept 5 bases outside the gene matches. Germline V gene lookup returns CDR1 LNHDA and CDR2 SQIVND (reference sequence). CDR3 length: 14 residues.

The genes are TRBV6-5 and TRBJ2-3; possibly TRBD2 for D (5 bases). V lost 2 bases and J lost 3, with 12 bases in between. CDR3 length: 15 residues. Germline CDR1 MNHEY, CDR2 SVGAGI. In nucleotides, the CDR3 is TGTGCCAGCAGTTACAGGGCAACGGGAACAGATACGCAGTATTTT. Its protein product is CASSYRATGTDTQYF.

The chain uses TRBV5-1 and TRBJ2-7, with D perhaps TRBD2 (7 bases). There are 13 residues in the CDR3. CDR1 and CDR2 (germline): SGHRS, YFSETQ. Trimming removed 5 bases from V and 4 bases from J, with 13 bases in between. CDR3 DNA: TGCGCCAGCAGTCAAGGGGGGGGTTACGAGCAGTACTTC. Translation gives CASSQGGGYEQYF.

This chain's CDR3 is CASSWGDSDDYEQYF. DNA for the CDR3: TGTGCCAGCAGCTGGGGGGACAGTGACGACTACGAGCAGTACTTC. The J gene is TRBJ2-7, the V gene TRBV5-6; maybe TRBD1 (7 bases). The CDR3 covers 15 residues. The germline gives CDR1 SGHDT, CDR2 YYEEEE. With 3 bases removed from V and 3 bases from J, the gap between germline ends came to 16 bases.

This chain's CDR3 is CASSRLVHEQFF. The CDR3 DNA follows: TGTGCCAGCAGCCGACTAGTTCATGAGCAGTTCTTC. J is TRBJ2-1 and V is TRBV7-9; TRBD2 might be the D (6 bases). CDR1 is SEHNR and CDR2 is FQNEAQ in the germline V gene (reference sequence). Trimming took off 5 bases at V and 8 bases at J, with 10 bases between the two ends. The CDR3 is 12 residues long. Full variable domain (missing parts from reference TRBV7-9 and TRBJ2-1): DTGVSQNPRHKITKRGQNVTFRCDPISEHNRLYWYRQTLGQGPEFLTYFQNEAQLEKSRLLSDRFSAERPKGSFSTLEIQRTEQGDSAMYLCASSRLVHEQFFGPGTRLTVL.

A single count supports this clone. The chain combines TRBV4-1 with TRBJ1-1; D ambiguous. V lost 4 bases, J lost 1 base, and 22 bases lay in between. Per germline, CDR1 MGHRA and CDR2 YSYEKL. The CDR3 consists of 18 residues. The CDR3 DNA follows: TGCGCCAGCAGCCGCCGGGGTTGGAGGGTTCCGGCGAACACTGAAGCTTTCTTT. This sequence encodes CASSRRGWRVPANTEAFF.

The gene calls are TRBV7-9 and TRBJ2-3, with D perhaps TRBD2 (6 bases). Looked up from germline, CDR1 is SEHNR and CDR2 is FQNEAQ (reference sequence). The length of the CDR3 is 16 residues. Trimming took off 4 bases at V and 2 bases at J, with 16 bases between the two ends. CDR3 protein: CASSSLGGGDTDTQYF. CDR3 nucleotides: TGTGCCAGCAGCTCCCTGGGAGGAGGGGACACAGATACGCAGTATTTT.

The rearrangement links TRBV7-9 to TRBJ2-1; D not resolved. V lost 4 bases, J lost 4 bases, and 8 bases lay in between. CDR3 size: 13 residues. CDR1 is SEHNR, CDR2 FQNEAQ, per germline (reference sequence). In DNA, the CDR3 is TGTGCCAGCAGCTCAACTACTTACAATGAGCAGTTCTTC. Translation gives CASSSTTYNEQFF.

This chain links TRBV4-3 with TRBJ1-4; TRBD1 matches 9 bases. Germline V CDR1 and CDR2: LGHNA, YSLEER. CDR3 size: 14 residues. J lost 5 bases, V lost 5 bases, and 3 bases had no gene match. CDR3 sequence: CASSTGTGNEKLFF. The CDR3 coding sequence is TGCGCCAGCAGCACCGGGACAGGGAATGAAAAACTGTTTTTT.